This TCR beta chain was sequenced in a study of control samples from healthy donors and cancer patients. The CDR3 contains 14 residues. Germline CDR1 reads SGHDT; CDR2 reads YYEEEE. The V end lost 2 bases, the J end lost 2 bases, and 11 bases lay between the germline ends. Clones were read by immunoSEQ multiplex PCR, and TCRdb kept only the in-frame ones, dropping some. The sample consists of about 160,000 clones, about 93% of them appearing once. The sample taken for sequencing was blood. This clonotype was obtained from a woman under 40 in good health. J is TRBJ2-7 and V is TRBV5-6; possible D gene TRBD1, 5 bases. The DNA for the CDR3 is TGTGCCAGCAGCTTAGGCAGGGCCCCCTACGAGCAGTACTTC. It encodes CASSLGRAPYEQYF.